These 28 T cell receptor beta chains came from one sample sequenced in a study of lymphopenia after photon versus proton radiotherapy. The data were produced by immunoSEQ multiplex PCR, yet TCRdb's version contains in-frame clones alone and is incomplete. Of about 65,000 clones in the sample, 75% to 90% are singletons; the top ten hold approximately 10%. Specimen: peripheral blood, collected from a patient treated with proton-based radiotherapy. These receptors all come from a man older than 75 with esophageal cancer.

V and J are TRBV7-8 and TRBJ2-7, with D perhaps TRBD1 (6 bases). The germline gives CDR1 SGHVS, CDR2 FQNEAQ. Trimming stripped 1 base from V and 2 bases from J, with 12 bases between. The CDR3 runs to 15 residues. CDR3 in amino acids: CASSLGTGITYEQYF. The CDR3, as DNA: TGTGCCAGCAGCTTAGGCACAGGGATAACCTACGAGCAGTACTTC.

This sequence joins TRBV5-8 and TRBJ2-1, with 12 nucleotides matching TRBD2. Germline CDR1 and CDR2: SGHTS and YDEGEE. The length of the CDR3 is 15 residues. V dropped 5 bases and J dropped 4; count of bases not matched to a gene: 4. CDR3 DNA sequence: TGTGCCAGCAGTTGGGGACTAGCGGGTTACAATGAGCAGTTCTTC. Its translation is CASSWGLAGYNEQFF.

This chain joins TRBV10-3 and TRBJ2-7; 10 nucleotides align to TRBD2. This CDR3 is 18 amino acids long. V shed 0 bases and J 2 bases; nucleotides not matched to a gene: 10. Germline V gene data show CDR1 as ENHRY and CDR2 as SYGVKD. This CDR3 is CAISESSRASGRAYEQYF. The CDR3 DNA follows: TGTGCCATCAGTGAGTCGAGTAGGGCGAGCGGGAGGGCCTACGAGCAGTACTTC.

J is TRBJ1-6 and V is TRBV27, with a weak D call TRBD1 (5 bases). This CDR3 has 15 residues. V lost 2 bases, J lost 8 bases, and 13 bases lay in between. Looked up from germline, CDR1 is MNHEY and CDR2 is SMNVEV (reference sequence). CDR3 sequence: CASSLGGWGDSPLHF. In DNA form, the CDR3 reads TGTGCCAGCAGTTTAGGAGGGTGGGGGGATTCACCCCTCCACTTT.

This chain connects TRBV7-6 to TRBJ2-2; D might be TRBD1 or TRBD2, each matching 5 bases. Trimming removed 10 bases at V and 6 bases at J, with 12 bases between. The CDR3 runs to 12 residues. Germline CDR1 SGHVS, CDR2 FNYEAQ. The CDR3 nucleotides read TGTGCCATTCGGGTGGGGGCCGGGGAGCTGTTTTTT. Its protein is CAIRVGAGELFF.

The CDR3 coding sequence is TGTGCCAGCAGCTTACCCGGGACGGGATATAATTCACCCCTCCACTTT. Protein: CASSLPGTGYNSPLHF. J is TRBJ1-6 and V is TRBV11-2; D is perhaps TRBD1 (5 bases). This CDR3 has 16 amino acids. CDR1 and CDR2 (germline): SGHAT, FQNNGV. The V and J ends lost 2 bases and 4 bases respectively, with 12 bases between them.

The chain recombines TRBV19 with TRBJ2-7; 13 nucleotides line up with TRBD2. The CDR3 runs 19 residues. The J segment lost 5 bases and the V segment lost 3 bases, leaving 16 bases of the junction unmatched. Per germline, CDR1 LNHDA and CDR2 SQIVND (reference sequence). The CDR3 DNA sequence: TGTGCCAGTAGTATTAGAGGCCACCGGACTAGCGGGAGCTTCAACGAGCAGTACTTC. The encoded protein is CASSIRGHRTSGSFNEQYF.

The chain is built from TRBV12-5 and TRBJ1-5; D is ambiguous. Germline loops: CDR1 LGHNT, CDR2 FRNRAP. This CDR3 has 16 amino acids. Between the trimmed V and J ends, which lost 6 bases and 3 bases, there was a span of 18 bases. The CDR3 sequence is CASGPQIPTTNQPQHF. The CDR3 bases are TGTGCTAGTGGCCCACAGATCCCCACCACCAATCAGCCCCAGCATTTT.

This chain joins TRBV18 and TRBJ2-1; D may be TRBD1 (5 bases). The CDR3 sequence is 13 residues long. Germline V gives CDR1 KGHSH, CDR2 LQKENI. The V gene lost 2 bases and the J gene lost 5 bases, with 7 bases spanning the gap. Written as DNA, the CDR3 is TGTGCCAGCTCACCATTACAGGACAATGAGCAGTTCTTC. Its translation: CASSPLQDNEQFF.

The chain joins TRBV6-6 to TRBJ2-3, with D maybe TRBD2 (5 bases). V shed 0 bases and J shed 10 bases, with 17 bases lying between them. Germline V lookup: CDR1 MNHNY, CDR2 SVGAGI (reference sequence). The CDR3 contains 15 residues. The CDR3 sequence is CASSYSGIPSGSQYF. The CDR3 nucleotides are TGTGCCAGCAGTTACTCCGGGATACCCTCGGGTTCGCAGTATTTT.

About this clone itself: Its ends do not fully match the called genes, so a read error is possible. The chain couples TRBV6-1 to TRBJ2-7; D may correspond to TRBD1 or TRBD2 (5 bases each). The CDR3 contains 15 residues. Per germline, CDR1 MNHNS and CDR2 SASEGT. The CDR3 reads CAISEGRGDLGEQYF. The CDR3 region has the DNA TGTGCCATCAGTGAAGGGCGAGGGGACCTAGGCGAGCAGTACTTC.

The gene calls are TRBV4-3 and TRBJ2-7; no clear D gene. Trimming removed 4 bases from V and 0 bases from J, with 19 bases in between. Per germline, CDR1 LGHNA and CDR2 YSLEER. This CDR3 is 17 amino acids long. CDR3 coding DNA: TGCGCCAGCAGCCTACAGACCGAGACCCAAATCTCCTACGAGCAGTACTTC. Amino acids: CASSLQTETQISYEQYF.

This chain uses TRBV4-2 with TRBJ2-5, with 9 bases matching TRBD1. Germline lookup yields CDR1 LGHNA and CDR2 YNFKEQ. Trimming at V came to 4 bases and at J to 5 bases, leaving 8 bases not matched to a gene. The CDR3 spans 15 residues. The CDR3 DNA sequence: TGTGCCAGCAGCCCCCCGGGACAGGGCGGGGAGACCCAGTACTTC. It specifies CASSPPGQGGETQYF.

V usage is TRBV7-9 and J usage is TRBJ2-1; 12 nucleotides match TRBD2. With V trimmed by 5 bases and J by 14 bases, 7 bases remained unmatched. This CDR3 is 13 amino acids long. Germline V gene data show CDR1 as SEHNR and CDR2 as FQNEAQ (reference sequence). The CDR3 DNA follows: TGTGCCAGCAGCCAGACTAGCGGGGGACGTGAGTTCTTC. Translation: CASSQTSGGREFF. The complete variable domain, with remaining parts taken from reference TRBV7-9 and TRBJ2-1, reads DTGVSQNPRHKITKRGQNVTFRCDPISEHNRLYWYRQTLGQGPEFLTYFQNEAQLEKSRLLSDRFSAERPKGSFSTLEIQRTEQGDSAMYLCASSQTSGGREFFGPGTRLTVL.

The gene calls are TRBV19 and TRBJ2-3; D perhaps matches TRBD2 (7 bases). Germline V gene sequence: CDR1 LNHDA, CDR2 SQIVND (reference sequence). The CDR3 loop spans 15 amino acids. Trimming stripped 10 bases from V and 3 bases from J, with 20 bases between. The CDR3 region is CATRRGGERTDTQYF. For the CDR3, the DNA is TGTGCCACTCGAAGGGGGGGGGAAAGGACAGATACGCAGTATTTT. The full variable domain, in which reference TRBV19 and TRBJ2-3 provide the parts outside the CDR3, is DGGITQSPKYLFRKEGQNVTLSCEQNLNHDAMYWYRQDPGQGLRLIYYSQIVNDFQKGDIAEGYSVSREKKESFPLTVTSAQKNPTAFYLCATRRGGERTDTQYFGPGTRLTVL.

This clone was seen ten or more times. V gene TRBV15 combines with J gene TRBJ1-2; no reliable D call. CDR3 size: 14 residues. Germline values: CDR1 LNHNV, CDR2 YYDKDF (reference sequence). V dropped 0 bases and J dropped 3 bases, with 8 bases sitting between them. The chain's CDR3 is CATSRDRWDYGYTF. The CDR3 region has the DNA TGTGCCACCAGCAGAGATCGATGGGACTATGGCTACACCTTC.

CDR3 DNA: TGTGCCAGCAGTGACGGAGCCTCCTACGAGCAGTACTTC. It specifies CASSDGASYEQYF. J is TRBJ2-7 and V is TRBV27; no clear D. Between the trimmed V and J ends, which lost 5 bases and 0 bases, there was a span of 8 bases. Germline V CDR1 and CDR2: MNHEY, SMNVEV (reference sequence). This CDR3 contains 13 residues.

The chain recombines TRBV19 with TRBJ1-5, with D perhaps TRBD1 (5 bases). The CDR3 spans 16 residues. Per the germline V gene, CDR1 is LNHDA and CDR2 is SQIVND (reference sequence). V was trimmed by 4 bases and J by 1 base, leaving 14 bases between them. The CDR3 spells CASSTDRAKSNQPQHF. The CDR3 DNA follows: TGTGCCAGTAGTACCGACAGAGCGAAAAGCAATCAGCCCCAGCATTTT.

The V and J genes are TRBV7-3 and TRBJ2-2, with TRBD1 identical over 7 bases. The V gene end was trimmed by 5 bases and the J gene end by 5 bases; junction bases not matched to a gene: 11. The CDR3 covers 16 residues. Germline V lookup: CDR1 SGHTA, CDR2 FQGTGA. The CDR3 reads CASSPAGGIPTGELFF. CDR3 nucleotide sequence: TGTGCCAGCAGCCCCGCAGGGGGAATCCCGACCGGGGAGCTGTTTTTT.

The table lists this clone with a count of one. The chain joins TRBV4-3 to TRBJ2-2; D remains ambiguous. The CDR3 runs to 14 residues. V was shortened by 4 bases and J by 6 bases, with 12 bases between the two germline ends. CDR1 and CDR2 (germline): LGHNA, YSLEER. The CDR3 DNA follows: TGCGCCAGCAGCCCCCGTTTGGAACCCGGGGAGCTGTTTTTT. Translated: CASSPRLEPGELFF.

The V and J genes are TRBV5-1 and TRBJ2-7; D is ambiguous. Germline values: CDR1 SGHRS, CDR2 YFSETQ. Trimming took 0 bases from V and 0 from J, leaving 10 bases between them. This CDR3 region has 15 residues. CDR3 sequence: CASSLEMGFSYEQYF. The CDR3 nucleotides are TGCGCCAGCAGCTTGGAGATGGGGTTCTCCTACGAGCAGTACTTC.

The J gene is TRBJ1-5, the V gene TRBV4-3; D is ambiguous. Germline V gene lookup returns CDR1 LGHNA and CDR2 YSLEER. This CDR3 has 15 residues. With 0 bases removed from V and 1 base from J, the gap between germline ends came to 7 bases. Here the CDR3 DNA reads TGCGCCAGCAGCCAAGATTTCGGGAGCAATCAGCCCCAGCATTTT. Protein product: CASSQDFGSNQPQHF.

V is TRBV5-4 and J is TRBJ1-1; D is unresolved. CDR1 and CDR2 (germline): SGHNT, YYREEE (reference sequence). The CDR3 is 14 amino acids. V was shortened by 0 bases and J by 4 bases, with 10 bases between the two germline ends. CDR3 protein: CASSLEVLATEAFF. The DNA for the CDR3 is TGTGCCAGCAGCTTGGAAGTCTTGGCCACTGAAGCTTTCTTT.

V and J are TRBV5-1 and TRBJ2-5, with TRBD2 matching 11 bases. CDR3 length: 17 residues. Germline CDR1 reads SGHRS; CDR2 reads YFSETQ. Trimming took 0 bases from V and 1 from J; bases not matched to a gene: 5. The CDR3 loop is CASSLELAGVGQETQYF. CDR3 sequence (DNA): TGCGCCAGCAGCTTGGAACTAGCGGGAGTTGGCCAAGAGACCCAGTACTTC.

The chain carries TRBV2 and TRBJ1-2; TRBD1 might be the D (6 bases). This CDR3 is 12 amino acids long. CDR1 and CDR2 from the germline V gene are SNHLY and FYNNEI. V dropped 6 bases and J dropped 4 bases, with 9 bases sitting between them. The CDR3 loop is CASRTGAYGYTF. Written as DNA, the CDR3 is TGTGCCAGCAGGACAGGAGCCTATGGCTACACCTTC.

This clone has only one observation. This chain connects TRBV5-4 to TRBJ2-1; 9 nucleotides line up with TRBD2. This CDR3 is built from 17 residues. The V and J ends lost 0 bases and 7 bases, in that order; junction bases with no gene match: 11. CDR1 SGHNT and CDR2 YYREEE come from the germline V gene (reference sequence). The CDR3 loop reads CASSLGAGGPNYNEQFF. Here the CDR3 DNA reads TGTGCCAGCAGCTTGGGGGCGGGAGGGCCCAATTATAATGAGCAGTTCTTC. Full variable domain (outside the CDR3, taken from reference TRBV5-4 and TRBJ2-1): ETGVTQSPTHLIKTRGQQVTLRCSSQSGHNTVSWYQQALGQGPQFIFQYYREEENGRGNFPPRFSGLQFPNYSSELNVNALELDDSALYLCASSLGAGGPNYNEQFFGPGTRLTVL.

The chain carries TRBV6-1 and TRBJ1-6, with TRBD1 identical over 8 bases. The CDR3 contains 14 residues. V was pared by 6 bases and J by 7 bases, with 5 bases of the junction left unmatched. Germline-derived CDR1 and CDR2 are MNHNS and SASEGT. The CDR3 nucleotides are TGTGCCAGCAGCTACCGGGACAGGAATTCACCCCTCCACTTT. The encoded protein is CASSYRDRNSPLHF.

The DNA of the CDR3 is TGTGCCATCAGTGCGGACAGGAACTATGGCTACACCTTC. Protein: CAISADRNYGYTF. The chain employs TRBV10-3 and TRBJ1-2; 7 nucleotides match TRBD1. Germline CDR1 is ENHRY and CDR2 is SYGVKD. The CDR3 loop spans 13 amino acids. The ends lost 4 bases at V and 2 bases at J; junction bases unmatched: 1.